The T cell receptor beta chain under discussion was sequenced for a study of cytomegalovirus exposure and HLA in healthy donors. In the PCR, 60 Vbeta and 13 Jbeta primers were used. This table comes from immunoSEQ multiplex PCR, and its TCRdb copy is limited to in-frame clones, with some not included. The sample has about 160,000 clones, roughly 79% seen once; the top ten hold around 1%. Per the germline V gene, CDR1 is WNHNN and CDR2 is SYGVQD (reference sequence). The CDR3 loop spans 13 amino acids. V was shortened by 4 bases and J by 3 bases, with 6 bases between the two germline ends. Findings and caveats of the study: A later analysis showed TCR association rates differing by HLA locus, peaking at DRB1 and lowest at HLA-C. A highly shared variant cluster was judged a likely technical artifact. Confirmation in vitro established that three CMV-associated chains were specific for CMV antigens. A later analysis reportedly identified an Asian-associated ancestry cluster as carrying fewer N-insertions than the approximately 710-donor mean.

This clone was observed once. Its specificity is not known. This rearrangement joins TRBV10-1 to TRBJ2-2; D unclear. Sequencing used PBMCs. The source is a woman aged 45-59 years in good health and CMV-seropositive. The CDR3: CASSGADTGELFF. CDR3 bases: TGCGCCAGCAGTGGGGCCGACACCGGGGAGCTGTTTTTT.